The present T cell receptor (beta chain) was sequenced within a study of early stage breast cancer tumors. Overall study context: Of approximately 16 invasive breast tumors, about a dozen were hormone receptor-positive, HER2-negative.

Germline CDR1 and CDR2: SGHVS and FNYEAQ. The trim removed 1 base at V and 7 bases at J, leaving 8 bases unmatched. This CDR3 region has 16 residues. The repertoire was sequenced with immunoSEQ multiplex PCR; TCRdb's copy has only in-frame clones and lacks some. The sample shows about 31,000 clones, roughly four fifths of them seen only once. This clone showed up just once. This TCR came from a person aged 30-39 years with breast cancer. V and J are TRBV7-6 and TRBJ2-1, with 9 nucleotides matching TRBD2. Sequencing was carried out using breast tumor tissue. CDR3 residues: CASSLEISGRLNEQFF. In DNA form, the CDR3 reads TGTGCCAGCAGCTTAGAGATCAGCGGGAGGTTAAATGAGCAGTTCTTC.